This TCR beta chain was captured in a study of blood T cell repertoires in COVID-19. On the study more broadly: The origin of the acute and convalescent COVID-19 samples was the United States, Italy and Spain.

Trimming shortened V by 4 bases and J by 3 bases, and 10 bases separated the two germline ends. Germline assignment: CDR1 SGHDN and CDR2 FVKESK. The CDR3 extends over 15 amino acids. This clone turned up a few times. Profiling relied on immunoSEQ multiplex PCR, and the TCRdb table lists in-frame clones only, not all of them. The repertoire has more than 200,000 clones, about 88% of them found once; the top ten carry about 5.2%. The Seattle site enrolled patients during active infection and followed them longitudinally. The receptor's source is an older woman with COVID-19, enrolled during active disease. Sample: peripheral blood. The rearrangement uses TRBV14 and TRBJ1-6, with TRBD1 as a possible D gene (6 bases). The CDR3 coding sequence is TGTGCCAGCAGCCGAGGACAGATCTATAATTCACCCCTCCACTTT. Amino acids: CASSRGQIYNSPLHF.